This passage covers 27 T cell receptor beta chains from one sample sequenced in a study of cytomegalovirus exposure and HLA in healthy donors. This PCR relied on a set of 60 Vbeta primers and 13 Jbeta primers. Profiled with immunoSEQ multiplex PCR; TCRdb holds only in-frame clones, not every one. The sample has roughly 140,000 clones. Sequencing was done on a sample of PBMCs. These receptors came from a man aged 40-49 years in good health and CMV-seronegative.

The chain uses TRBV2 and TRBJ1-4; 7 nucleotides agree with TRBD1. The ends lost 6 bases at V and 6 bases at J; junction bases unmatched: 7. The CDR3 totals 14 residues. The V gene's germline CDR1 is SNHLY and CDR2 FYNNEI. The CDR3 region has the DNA TGTGCCAGCAGCGCCAGGGGGGTAGATGAAAAACTGTTTTTT. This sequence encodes CASSARGVDEKLFF.

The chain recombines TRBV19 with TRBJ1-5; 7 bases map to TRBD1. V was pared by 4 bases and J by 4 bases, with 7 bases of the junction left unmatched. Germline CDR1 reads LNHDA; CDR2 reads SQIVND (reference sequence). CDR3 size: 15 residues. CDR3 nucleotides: TGTGCCAGTAGTACTTCGACAGGGCCAAATCAGCCCCAGCATTTT. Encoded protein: CASSTSTGPNQPQHF.

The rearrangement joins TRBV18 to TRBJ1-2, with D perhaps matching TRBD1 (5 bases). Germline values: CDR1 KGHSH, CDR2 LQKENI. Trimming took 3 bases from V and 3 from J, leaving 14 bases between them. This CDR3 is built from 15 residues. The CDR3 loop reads CASSPPVRADYGYTF. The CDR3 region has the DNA TGTGCCAGCTCACCTCCGGTCAGGGCGGACTATGGCTACACCTTC.

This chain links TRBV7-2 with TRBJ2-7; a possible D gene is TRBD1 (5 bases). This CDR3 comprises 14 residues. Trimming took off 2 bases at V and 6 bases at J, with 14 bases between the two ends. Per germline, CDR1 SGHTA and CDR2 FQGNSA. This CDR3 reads CASSLYPLDSEQYF. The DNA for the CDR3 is TGTGCCAGCAGCTTATACCCGCTAGACAGCGAGCAGTACTTC.

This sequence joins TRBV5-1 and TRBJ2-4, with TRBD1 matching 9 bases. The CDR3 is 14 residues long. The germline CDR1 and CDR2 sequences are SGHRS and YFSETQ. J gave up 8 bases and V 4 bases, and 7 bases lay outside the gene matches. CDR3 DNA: TGCGCCAGCAGCCAGGGACAGGGCAGGCACATTCAGTACTTC. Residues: CASSQGQGRHIQYF.

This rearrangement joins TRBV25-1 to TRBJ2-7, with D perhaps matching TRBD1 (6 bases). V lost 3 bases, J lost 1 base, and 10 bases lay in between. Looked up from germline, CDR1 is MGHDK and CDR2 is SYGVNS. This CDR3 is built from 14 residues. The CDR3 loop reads CASSEQGSSYEQYF. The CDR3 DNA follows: TGTGCCAGCAGTGAGCAGGGGTCTTCCTACGAGCAGTACTTC.

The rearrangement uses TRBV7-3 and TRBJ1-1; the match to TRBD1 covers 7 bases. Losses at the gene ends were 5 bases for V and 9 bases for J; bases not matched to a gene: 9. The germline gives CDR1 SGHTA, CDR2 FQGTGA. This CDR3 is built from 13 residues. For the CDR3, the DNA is TGTGCCAGCAGCCAGGGGGAGTTAGGAAAAGCTTTCTTT. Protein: CASSQGELGKAFF.

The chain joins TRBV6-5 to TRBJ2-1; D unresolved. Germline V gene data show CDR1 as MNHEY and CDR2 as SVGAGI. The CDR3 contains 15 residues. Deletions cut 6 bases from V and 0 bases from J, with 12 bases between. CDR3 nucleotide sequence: TGTGCCAGCAGGCACGGATCTAGCTCCTACAATGAGCAGTTCTTC. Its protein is CASRHGSSSYNEQFF.

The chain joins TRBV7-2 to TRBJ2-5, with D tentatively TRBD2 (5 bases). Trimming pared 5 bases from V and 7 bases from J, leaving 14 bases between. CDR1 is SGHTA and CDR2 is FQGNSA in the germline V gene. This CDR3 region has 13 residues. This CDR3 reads CASSQEPSRTQYF. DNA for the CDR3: TGTGCCAGCAGCCAGGAGCCTAGCCGGACCCAGTACTTC.

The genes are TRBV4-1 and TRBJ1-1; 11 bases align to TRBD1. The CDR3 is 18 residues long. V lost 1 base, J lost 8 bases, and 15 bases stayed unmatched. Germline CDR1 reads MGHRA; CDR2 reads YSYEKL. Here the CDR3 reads CASSQVLSIGQGATEAFF. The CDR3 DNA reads TGCGCCAGCAGCCAAGTCCTTAGTATTGGACAGGGGGCGACGGAAGCTTTCTTT.

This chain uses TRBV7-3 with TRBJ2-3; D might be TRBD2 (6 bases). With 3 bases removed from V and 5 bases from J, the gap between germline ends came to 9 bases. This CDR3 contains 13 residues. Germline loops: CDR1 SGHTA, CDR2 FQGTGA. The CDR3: CASSFGRGDTQYF. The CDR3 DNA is TGTGCCAGCAGCTTCGGGCGGGGAGATACGCAGTATTTT.

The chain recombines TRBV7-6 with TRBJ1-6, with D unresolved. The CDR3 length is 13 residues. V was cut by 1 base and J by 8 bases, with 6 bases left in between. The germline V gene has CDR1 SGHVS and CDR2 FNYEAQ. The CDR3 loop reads CASSLGGDSPLHF. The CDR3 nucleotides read TGTGCCAGCAGCTTAGGAGGCGATTCACCCCTCCACTTT.

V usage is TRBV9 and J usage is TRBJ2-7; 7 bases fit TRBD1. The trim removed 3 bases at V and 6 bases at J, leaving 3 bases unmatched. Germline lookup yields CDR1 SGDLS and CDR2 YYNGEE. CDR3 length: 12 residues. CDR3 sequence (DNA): TGTGCCAGCAGCGCCGACAGGGTCGAGCAGTACTTC. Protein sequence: CASSADRVEQYF.

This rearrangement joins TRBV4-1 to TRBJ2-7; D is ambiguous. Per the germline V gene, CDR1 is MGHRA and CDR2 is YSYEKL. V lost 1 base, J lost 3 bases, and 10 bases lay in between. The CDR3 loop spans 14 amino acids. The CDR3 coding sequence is TGCGCCAGCAGCCAAGTCCCAACAAGCTACGAGCAGTACTTC. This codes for CASSQVPTSYEQYF.

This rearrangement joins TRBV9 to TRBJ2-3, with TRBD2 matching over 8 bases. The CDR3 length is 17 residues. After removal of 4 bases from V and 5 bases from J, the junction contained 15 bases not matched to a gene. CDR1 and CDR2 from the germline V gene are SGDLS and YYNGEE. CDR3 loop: CASSPTGGAGAGDTQYF. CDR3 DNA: TGTGCCAGCAGCCCCACGGGGGGGGCCGGGGCAGGAGATACGCAGTATTTT.

Here the CDR3 DNA reads TGCGCCAGCAGCCCCTCGGGGCTAGCGGGGAACACCGGGGAGCTGTTTTTT. This sequence encodes CASSPSGLAGNTGELFF. The chain links TRBV5-1 to TRBJ2-2; the match to TRBD2 covers 8 bases. V lost 4 bases to trimming and J lost 1 base; unmatched junction nucleotides: 9. The germline gives CDR1 SGHRS, CDR2 YFSETQ. The CDR3 runs to 17 residues.

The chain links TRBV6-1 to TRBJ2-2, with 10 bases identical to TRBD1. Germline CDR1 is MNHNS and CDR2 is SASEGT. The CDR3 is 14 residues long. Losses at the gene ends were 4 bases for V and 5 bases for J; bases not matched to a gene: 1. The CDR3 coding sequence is TGTGCCAGCAGTGCGGACAGGGGGACCGGGGAGCTGTTTTTT. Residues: CASSADRGTGELFF.

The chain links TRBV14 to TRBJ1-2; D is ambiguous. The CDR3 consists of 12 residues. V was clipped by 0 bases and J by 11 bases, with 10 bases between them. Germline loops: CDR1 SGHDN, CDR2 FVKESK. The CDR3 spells CASSQDVVRYTF. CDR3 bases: TGTGCCAGCAGCCAAGATGTGGTCAGGTACACCTTC.

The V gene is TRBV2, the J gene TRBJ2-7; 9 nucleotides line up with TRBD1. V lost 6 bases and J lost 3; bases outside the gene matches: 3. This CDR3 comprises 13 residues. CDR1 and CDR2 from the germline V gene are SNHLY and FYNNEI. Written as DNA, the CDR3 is TGTGCCAGCAGAAGGGACAGGGACTACGAGCAGTACTTC. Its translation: CASRRDRDYEQYF.

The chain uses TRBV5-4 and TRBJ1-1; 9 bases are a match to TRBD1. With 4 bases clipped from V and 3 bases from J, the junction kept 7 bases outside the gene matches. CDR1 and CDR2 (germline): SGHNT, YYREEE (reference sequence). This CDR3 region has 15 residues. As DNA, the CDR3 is TGTGCCAGCAGCCTGGGACAGGGTGGGTACACTGAAGCTTTCTTT. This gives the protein CASSLGQGGYTEAFF.

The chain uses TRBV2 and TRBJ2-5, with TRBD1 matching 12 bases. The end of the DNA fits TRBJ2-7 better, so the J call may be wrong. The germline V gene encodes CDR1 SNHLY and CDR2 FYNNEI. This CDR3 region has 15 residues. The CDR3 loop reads CASSPRGTGGSEQYF. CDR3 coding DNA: TGTGCCAGCAGTCCTCGAGGGACAGGGGGCAGCGAGCAGTACTTC.

The CDR3 reads CASSEFGEAAYEQYF. CDR3 DNA: TGTGCCAGCAGTGAATTCGGGGAGGCGGCCTACGAGCAGTACTTC. The chain uses TRBV25-1 and TRBJ2-7; the D gene is possibly TRBD2 (6 bases). The CDR3 has 15 amino acids. V lost 1 base and J lost 2, with 12 bases in between. The germline V gene has CDR1 MGHDK and CDR2 SYGVNS.

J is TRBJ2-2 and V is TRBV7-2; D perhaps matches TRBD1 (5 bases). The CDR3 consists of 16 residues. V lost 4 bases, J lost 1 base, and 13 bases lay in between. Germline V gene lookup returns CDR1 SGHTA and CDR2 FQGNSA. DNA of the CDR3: TGTGCCAGCAGCTATGCTAGGGGCAGGAACACCGGGGAGCTGTTTTTT. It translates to CASSYARGRNTGELFF.

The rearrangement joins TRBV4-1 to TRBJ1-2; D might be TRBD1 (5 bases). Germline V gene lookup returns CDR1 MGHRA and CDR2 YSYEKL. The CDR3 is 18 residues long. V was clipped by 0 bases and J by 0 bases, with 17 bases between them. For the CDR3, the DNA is TGCGCCAGCAGCCAAGATCGGGCAGGGATTTCGGCTAACTATGGCTACACCTTC. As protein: CASSQDRAGISANYGYTF.

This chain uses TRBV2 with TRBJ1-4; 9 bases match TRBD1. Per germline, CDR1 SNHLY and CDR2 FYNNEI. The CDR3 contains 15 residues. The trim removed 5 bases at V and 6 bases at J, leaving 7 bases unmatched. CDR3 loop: CASSQTGGEDEKLFF. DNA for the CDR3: TGTGCCAGCAGTCAAACAGGGGGCGAGGATGAAAAACTGTTTTTT.

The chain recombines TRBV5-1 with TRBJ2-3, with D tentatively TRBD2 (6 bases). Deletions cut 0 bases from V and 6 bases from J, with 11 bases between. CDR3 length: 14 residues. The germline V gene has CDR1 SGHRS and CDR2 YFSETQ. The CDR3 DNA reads TGCGCCAGCAGCTTGGGGTTTGGGGGGGATACGCAGTATTTT. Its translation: CASSLGFGGDTQYF.

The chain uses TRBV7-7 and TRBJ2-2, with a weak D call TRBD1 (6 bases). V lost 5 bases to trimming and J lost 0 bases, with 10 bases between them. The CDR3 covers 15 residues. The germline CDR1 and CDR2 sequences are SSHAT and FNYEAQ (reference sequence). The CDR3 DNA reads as TGTGCCAGCAGCGGGACATCTGCGAACACCGGGGAGCTGTTTTTT. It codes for CASSGTSANTGELFF.